The present TCR beta chain was sequenced within a study of blood T cell repertoires in COVID-19. This clone occurred once. Sequencing was performed with immunoSEQ multiplex PCR; in TCRdb, only in-frame clones are kept and a portion is missing. Here the sample spans about 11,000 clones, roughly 91% being singletons. CDR1 and CDR2 (germline): MDHEN, SYDVKM. The V end was cut by 2 bases, the J end by 6 bases, with 9 bases between. The CDR3 contains 13 residues. Sequenced input: peripheral blood. The sequence was obtained from a woman in her sixties or seventies with active COVID-19. This chain connects TRBV28 to TRBJ2-3; D call uncertain. The CDR3 DNA reads TGTGCCAGCAGTTTACAGTTCTGGGATACGCAGTATTTT. Amino acid sequence: CASSLQFWDTQYF.